One sample yielded the 17 T cell receptor beta chains listed below, sequenced in a study of blood T cell repertoires in COVID-19. The repertoire was sequenced with immunoSEQ multiplex PCR; TCRdb's copy has only in-frame clones and lacks some. Here the sample spans over 250,000 clones, approximately 85% being singletons. The sequencing sample was made of peripheral blood. Every receptor here comes from a human donor in a cohort sampled during active COVID-19.

The chain is built from TRBV18 and TRBJ2-7; D call uncertain. Trimming pared 3 bases from V and 0 bases from J, leaving 15 bases between. Germline values: CDR1 KGHSH, CDR2 LQKENI. The CDR3 consists of 16 residues. CDR3 protein: CASSPAGWASSYEQYF. For the CDR3, the DNA is TGTGCCAGCTCACCCGCCGGTTGGGCGAGCTCCTACGAGCAGTACTTC.

This clone was counted many times. The rearrangement uses TRBV6-5 and TRBJ2-1, with 10 bases lining up with TRBD2. V shed 4 bases and J 5 bases; nucleotides not matched to a gene: 5. CDR1 MNHEY and CDR2 SVGAGI come from the germline V gene. This CDR3 has 15 amino acids. The CDR3 nucleotides read TGTGCCAGCAGTTCCGCTAGCGGGGGTAACAATGAGCAGTTCTTC. Translated, it gives CASSSASGGNNEQFF.

The chain has TRBV5-1 and TRBJ2-7; TRBD2 is a possible D gene (5 bases). The V end was cut by 4 bases, the J end by 2 bases, with 13 bases between. This CDR3 has 14 residues. Germline V gene data show CDR1 as SGHRS and CDR2 as YFSETQ. CDR3 sequence: CASSRGSATYEQYF. CDR3 bases: TGCGCCAGCAGCCGCGGGTCAGCCACCTACGAGCAGTACTTC.

This clone was counted once. J is TRBJ1-6 and V is TRBV7-2, with D unresolved. The CDR3 covers 16 residues. Germline CDR1 SGHTA, CDR2 FQGNSA. The V gene lost 5 bases and the J gene lost 7 bases, with 18 bases spanning the gap. The CDR3 reads CASSALSLESNSPLHF. The CDR3 DNA is TGTGCCAGCAGCGCACTTAGTCTAGAATCGAATTCACCCCTCCACTTT.

In its sample, this clone was seen once. The rearrangement joins TRBV9 to TRBJ1-1, with D maybe TRBD1 (5 bases). The V end lost 3 bases, the J end lost 1 base, and 13 bases lay between the germline ends. Per germline, CDR1 SGDLS and CDR2 YYNGEE. The CDR3 length is 15 residues. This CDR3 reads CASSEFTGKNTEAFF. In nucleotides, the CDR3 is TGTGCCAGCAGCGAATTTACAGGAAAGAACACTGAAGCTTTCTTT.

Turning to this clone: Within the sample, other DNA sequences also encode this same CDR3. The rearrangement links TRBV9 to TRBJ2-3; TRBD2 matches 10 bases. J was trimmed by 3 bases and V by 2 bases; bases with no gene match: 3. The length of the CDR3 is 15 residues. Germline lookup yields CDR1 SGDLS and CDR2 YYNGEE. The CDR3, as DNA: TGTGCCAGCAGCGTCGATAGCGGGGGGACAGATACGCAGTATTTT. The encoded protein is CASSVDSGGTDTQYF.

This chain connects TRBV21-1 to TRBJ1-5; the DNA was not compared with TRBD1, the D call given in the table. TRBV21-1 is annotated as a pseudogene. This CDR3 region has 13 residues. CDR3 in DNA: TGTGCCAGCAGCGTTAGGGGTAATCAGCCCCAGCATTTT. Translating gives CASSVRGNQPQHF.

This sequence joins TRBV29-1 and TRBJ2-2; D is possibly TRBD2 (6 bases). The ends were cut back, 5 bases at V and 2 bases at J, with 12 bases in the middle. Germline V gene data show CDR1 as SQVTM and CDR2 as ANQGSEA. CDR3 length equals 14 residues. This CDR3 reads CSVMGGLNTGELFF. The CDR3 region has the DNA TGCAGCGTTATGGGAGGACTAAACACCGGGGAGCTGTTTTTT.

This chain joins TRBV6-6 and TRBJ2-3, with 7 bases aligning to TRBD2. V lost 8 bases to trimming and J lost 4 bases; unmatched junction nucleotides: 0. The germline CDR1 and CDR2 sequences are MNHNY and SVGAGI (reference sequence). The CDR3 loop spans 11 amino acids. The CDR3 DNA is TGTGCCAGCGGGGGGGCAGATACGCAGTATTTT. Translated, it gives CASGGADTQYF.

This chain joins TRBV27 and TRBJ1-3, with 9 bases matching TRBD1. V was clipped by 6 bases and J by 0 bases; unmatched bases: 6. The CDR3 totals 16 residues. Germline V lookup: CDR1 MNHEY, CDR2 SMNVEV (reference sequence). The CDR3 sequence is CASRSWTGASGNTIYF. CDR3 sequence (DNA): TGTGCCAGCAGATCCTGGACAGGGGCCTCTGGAAACACCATATATTTT.

Points on this clone: Other nucleotide sequences from this sample produce the same CDR3. CDR3 protein: CASSPGTGWNTEAFF. The CDR3 nucleotides read TGTGCCAGCAGCCCGGGGACAGGATGGAACACTGAAGCTTTCTTT. The chain uses TRBV7-9 and TRBJ1-1, with 8 positions matching TRBD1. Germline loops: CDR1 SEHNR, CDR2 FQNEAQ (reference sequence). The V segment lost 5 bases and the J segment 1 base; nucleotides outside the gene matches: 6. The CDR3 is 15 amino acids.

The V call is TRBV7-9, the J call TRBJ2-2; D may be TRBD2 (5 bases). The CDR3 runs to 14 residues. V shed 5 bases and J shed 9 bases, with 16 bases lying between them. Per the germline V gene, CDR1 is SEHNR and CDR2 is FQNEAQ (reference sequence). The CDR3 is CASSLLDSPWELFF. In nucleotides, the CDR3 is TGTGCCAGCAGCCTCTTGGACTCACCATGGGAGCTGTTTTTT.

This chain joins TRBV10-1 and TRBJ2-1; 7 positions agree with TRBD2. V lost 5 bases, J lost 6 bases, and 10 bases stayed unmatched. CDR1 WNHNN and CDR2 SYGVQD come from the germline V gene (reference sequence). The CDR3 is made up of 15 amino acids. As DNA, the CDR3 is TGCGCCAGCAGTCGATTTGCGGGAGTCTCCAATGAGCAGTTCTTC. The encoded protein is CASSRFAGVSNEQFF.

The chain couples TRBV28 to TRBJ1-5; TRBD1 agrees at 10 bases. Germline V CDR1 and CDR2: MDHEN, SYDVKM. Trimming took 4 bases from V and 7 from J; bases not matched to a gene: 4. CDR3 length: 14 residues. The CDR3 sequence is CASSSGTGEQPQHF. DNA of the CDR3: TGTGCCAGCAGTTCCGGGACAGGGGAGCAGCCCCAGCATTTT.

The chain links TRBV19 to TRBJ2-2; 7 nucleotides align to TRBD1. Unmatched junction bases numbered 12, after V lost 6 bases and J lost 5 bases. Per the germline V gene, CDR1 is LNHDA and CDR2 is SQIVND (reference sequence). The CDR3 is 16 amino acids. The CDR3 here is CASSDRQGLATGELFF. The CDR3 coding sequence is TGTGCCAGTAGCGATAGACAGGGTCTGGCGACCGGGGAGCTGTTTTTT.

The rearrangement uses TRBV11-2 and TRBJ2-5, with 9 bases that match TRBD2. Germline loops: CDR1 SGHAT, CDR2 FQNNGV. V gave up 0 bases and J gave up 5 bases; unmatched junction bases: 13. The CDR3 length is 18 residues. CDR3 nucleotide sequence: TGTGCCAGCAGCTTAGAGGCTAGCGGGACCTTGGAAGGGGAGACCCAGTACTTC. Encoded protein: CASSLEASGTLEGETQYF.

V and J are TRBV19 and TRBJ2-1, with 12 bases identical to TRBD2. Per germline, CDR1 LNHDA and CDR2 SQIVND (reference sequence). V lost 6 bases and J lost 4; bases outside the gene matches: 7. CDR3 length equals 16 residues. CDR3 amino acids: CASRSTSGRRYNEQFF. The CDR3 DNA sequence: TGTGCCAGTAGATCCACTAGCGGGAGGCGGTACAATGAGCAGTTCTTC.